This TCR beta chain was captured in a study of siplizumab effects on memory and regulatory T cells. Profiled with immunoSEQ multiplex PCR; TCRdb holds only in-frame clones, not every one. Of roughly 100,000 clones listed, approximately 93% were seen once; the top ten hold over 5%. Trimming left V 4 bases short and J 2 bases short, with 14 bases between. Germline CDR1 and CDR2: MNHNY and SVGAGI (reference sequence). The CDR3 length is 15 residues. This receptor was identified in a human donor in good health. The genes are TRBV6-6 and TRBJ2-5, with D perhaps TRBD1 or TRBD2 (6 bases each). The sample was CD8+ T cells sorted from blood. The DNA of the CDR3 is TGTGCCAGCAGTTCCCGGGGGCCAACTCAAGAGACCCAGTACTTC. Amino acids: CASSSRGPTQETQYF.